This TCR beta chain derives from a study of T cells in localized non-small cell lung cancer. Notes on this clone: As yet, its antigen is unknown.

The table came from immunoSEQ multiplex PCR; TCRdb's copy has only in-frame clones and leaves some out. The sample shows around 26,000 clones, about 90% of them seen only once. General study points: Highest T cell clonality was seen in uninvolved adjacent lung, surpassing that measured in tumor.

The clonotype was recovered from a woman aged 18-55 years with stage I lung adenocarcinoma. Sequencing was performed on peripheral blood, taken before any cancer treatment.

Written as DNA, the CDR3 is TGTGCCAGCACCCTCGGAACAGGGGTAGAGACCCAGTACTTC. This encodes CASTLGTGVETQYF. The chain combines TRBV5-6 with TRBJ2-5, with 7 bases fitting TRBD1. V was clipped by 6 bases and J by 4 bases; unmatched bases: 9. CDR3 length equals 14 residues. The germline V gene has CDR1 SGHDT and CDR2 YYEEEE.